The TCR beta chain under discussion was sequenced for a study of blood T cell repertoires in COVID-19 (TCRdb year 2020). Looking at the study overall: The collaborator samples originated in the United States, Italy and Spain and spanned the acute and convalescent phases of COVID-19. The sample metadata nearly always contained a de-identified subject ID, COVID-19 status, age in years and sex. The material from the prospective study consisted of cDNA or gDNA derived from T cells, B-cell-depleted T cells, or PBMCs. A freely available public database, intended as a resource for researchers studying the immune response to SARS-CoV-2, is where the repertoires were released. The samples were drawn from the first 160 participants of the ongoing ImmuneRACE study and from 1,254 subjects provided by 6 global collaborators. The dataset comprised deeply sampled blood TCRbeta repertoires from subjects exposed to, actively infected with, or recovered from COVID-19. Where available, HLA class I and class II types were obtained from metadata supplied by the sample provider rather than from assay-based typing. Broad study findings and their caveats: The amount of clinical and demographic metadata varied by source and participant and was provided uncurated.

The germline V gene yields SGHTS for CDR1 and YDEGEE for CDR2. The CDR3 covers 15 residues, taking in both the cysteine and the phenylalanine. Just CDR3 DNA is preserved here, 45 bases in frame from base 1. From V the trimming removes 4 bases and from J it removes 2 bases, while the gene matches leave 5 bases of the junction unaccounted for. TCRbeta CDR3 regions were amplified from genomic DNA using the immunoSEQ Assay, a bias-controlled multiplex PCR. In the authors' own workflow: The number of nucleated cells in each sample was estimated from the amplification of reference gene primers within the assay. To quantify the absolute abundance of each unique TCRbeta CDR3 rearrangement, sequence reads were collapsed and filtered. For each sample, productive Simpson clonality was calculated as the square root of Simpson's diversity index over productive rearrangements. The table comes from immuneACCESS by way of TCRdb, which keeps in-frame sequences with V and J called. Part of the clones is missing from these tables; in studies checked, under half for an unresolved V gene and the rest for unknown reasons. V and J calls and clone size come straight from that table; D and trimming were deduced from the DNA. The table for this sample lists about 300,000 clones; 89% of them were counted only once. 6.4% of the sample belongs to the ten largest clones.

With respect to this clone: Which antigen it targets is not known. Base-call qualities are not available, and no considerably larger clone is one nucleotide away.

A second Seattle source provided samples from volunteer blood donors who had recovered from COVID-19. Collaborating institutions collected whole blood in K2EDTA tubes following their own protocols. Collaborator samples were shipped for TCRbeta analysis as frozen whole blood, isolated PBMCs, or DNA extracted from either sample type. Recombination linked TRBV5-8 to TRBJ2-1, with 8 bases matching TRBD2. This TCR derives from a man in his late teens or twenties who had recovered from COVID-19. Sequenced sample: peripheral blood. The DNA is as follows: TGTGCCAGCAGCATGGGACTAGTTCCCTACAATGAGCAGTTCTTC. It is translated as CASSMGLVPYNEQFF.